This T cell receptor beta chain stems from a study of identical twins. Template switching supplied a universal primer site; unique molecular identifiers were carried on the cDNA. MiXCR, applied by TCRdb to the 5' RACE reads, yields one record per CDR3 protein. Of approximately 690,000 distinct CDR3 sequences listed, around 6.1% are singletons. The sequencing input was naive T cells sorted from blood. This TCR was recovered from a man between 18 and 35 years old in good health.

CDR3 DNA: TGTGCCACCTCGGGACAGGACCCCTTCGAGCAGTACGTC. Translating it yields CATSGQDPFEQYV. J is TRBJ2-7 and V is TRBV10-3, with 8 nucleotides matching TRBD1. The V segment lost 10 bases and the J segment 6 bases; nucleotides outside the gene matches: 11. The CDR3 loop spans 13 amino acids. Germline values: CDR1 ENHRY, CDR2 SYGVKD.